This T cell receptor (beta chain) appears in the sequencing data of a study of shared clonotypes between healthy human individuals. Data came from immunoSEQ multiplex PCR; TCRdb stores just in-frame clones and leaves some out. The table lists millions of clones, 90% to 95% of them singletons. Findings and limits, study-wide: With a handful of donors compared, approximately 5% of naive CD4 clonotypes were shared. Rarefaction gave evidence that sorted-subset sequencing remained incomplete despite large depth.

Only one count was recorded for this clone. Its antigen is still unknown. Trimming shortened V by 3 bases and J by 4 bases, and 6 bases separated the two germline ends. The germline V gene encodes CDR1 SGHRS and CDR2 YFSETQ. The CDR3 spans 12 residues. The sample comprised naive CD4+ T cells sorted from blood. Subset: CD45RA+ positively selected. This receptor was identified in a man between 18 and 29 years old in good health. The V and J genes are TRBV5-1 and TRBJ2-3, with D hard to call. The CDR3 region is CASSSTSDTQYF. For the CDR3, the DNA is TGCGCCAGCAGCTCAACTTCAGATACGCAGTATTTT.